Included here is one T cell receptor beta chain sequence, with context. The CDR3 runs to 15 residues. V was clipped by 5 bases and J by 0 bases, with 10 bases between them. Germline V gene data show CDR1 as SGHTA and CDR2 as FQGTGA. Time point reported: patch test 1, 2 weeks after DPC sensitization. Treatment defined: therapeutic diphenylcyclopropenone sensitization with weekly scalp DPC. Each CDR3 protein gets one entry after TCRdb re-called the RACE reads with MiXCR. Here the sample spans about 71,000 distinct CDR3 sequences, 9.8% being singletons. This entry is derived from a study of human T cells and chemical hapten exposure. Across the study: The patch tests put 0.01% DPC on the skin of the upper back and were read 6 days later.

The material was whole blood, obtained in connection with sensitization to the hapten diphenylcyclopropenone (DPC). This sequence joins TRBV7-3 and TRBJ2-2; D unresolved. The sequence derives from a woman aged 40 to 50 with alopecia areata. Some clones in this sample may be carry-over from other donors' samples. CDR3 sequence reads: CASSPPFANTGELFF. The CDR3 DNA reads as TGTGCCAGCAGCCCCCCTTTTGCGAACACCGGGGAGCTGTTTTTT.